The rows below give T cell receptor beta chains drawn from one sample of a study of early T cells in non-severe SARS-CoV-2 infection. Via MiXCR, TCRdb re-called the 5' RACE reads, giving one row per CDR3 protein. The data show 65,000 to 75,000 distinct CDR3 sequences, 11% seen once. Sequenced sample: whole blood. The receptors originated from an adult who was a healthcare worker with PCR-confirmed SARS-CoV-2 infection or an uninfected control (not recorded which). The CDR3 runs from the conserved cysteine through the conserved F or W. Each record gives: clone size, J gene, D gene, V gene, CDR3 DNA, CDR3 protein. A D gene is named only where the DNA matches it firmly. Size is omitted from some rows. Given values are once, few, many or a class for expanded clones.

many | TRBJ2-5 | . | TRBV5-5 | TGTGCCAGCAGCTTTATGGAGGAGACCCAGTACTTC | CASSFMEETQYF
few | TRBJ2-1 | TRBD2 | TRBV6-1 | TGTGCCAGCAGTGAAGCGAGCGGGGGGGCCTACAATGAGCAGTTCTTC | CASSEASGGAYNEQFF
many | TRBJ2-7 | . | TRBV12-3/TRBV12-4 | TGTGCCAGCAGTTTCGTGACCGGGCCCTACGAGCAGTACTTC | CASSFVTGPYEQYF
many | TRBJ2-5 | TRBD1 | TRBV12-3/TRBV12-4 | TGTGCCAGCACCCGGGACAGGGTCAATGGGGAGACCCAGTACTTC | CASTRDRVNGETQYF
. | TRBJ2-2 | . | TRBV29-1 | TGCAGCGTTACACGAGGGGTCGGCACCGGGGAGCTGTTTTTT | CSVTRGVGTGELFF
. | TRBJ2-7 | . | TRBV28 | TGTGCCAGCAGTTTTTTATCCCAGGGGCCCTACGAGCAGTACTTC | CASSFLSQGPYEQYF
many | TRBJ2-7 | TRBD2 | TRBV2 | TGTGCCAGCAGAGGGGATCACCCAGCGGGAGGGCCTGACGAGCAGTACTTC | CASRGDHPAGGPDEQYF
. | TRBJ2-3 | . | TRBV4-2 | TGTGCCAGCAGCCAGTACCTGGGGCGTGGGGCAGATACGCAGTATTTT | CASSQYLGRGADTQYF
many | TRBJ1-1 | TRBD1 | TRBV27 | TGTGCCAGCAGTCTTACAGGGGGAGTGAACACTGAAGCTTTCTTT | CASSLTGGVNTEAFF
. | TRBJ2-2 | TRBD2 | TRBV19 | TGTGCCAGTAGTACGGGCATAGCGGGGTACACCGGGGAGCTGTTTTTT | CASSTGIAGYTGELFF
. | TRBJ2-1 | . | TRBV18 | TGTGCCAGCTCACCACCGGTCCAGGCCCATGAGCAGTTCTTC | CASSPPVQAHEQFF
many | TRBJ2-5 | . | TRBV15 | TGTGCCACCAGCAGAGGGTGGACTGGCCAAGAGACCCAGTACTTC | CATSRGWTGQETQYF
many | TRBJ1-6 | . | TRBV6-5 | TGTGCCAGCAGAAAGGGGAGGAGCTCCTATAATTCACCCCTCCACTTT | CASRKGRSSYNSPLHF
many | TRBJ2-7 | . | TRBV10-3 | TGTGCCATCAGACGGGCGGAAACCTACGAGCAGTACTTC | CAIRRAETYEQYF
few | TRBJ2-7 | . | TRBV15 | TGTGCCACCAGCAGTTTTCGTCACAGGGTTCGGAGCGGGACCTACGAGCAGTACTTC | CATSSFRHRVRSGTYEQYF
many | TRBJ2-5 | . | TRBV7-8 | TGTGCCAGCAGCTTAGGAATTAAAGAGACCCAGTACTTC | CASSLGIKETQYF
many | TRBJ2-5 | TRBD2 | TRBV20-1 | TGCACCGTAGCGGGGGGGCCTGGAGAGACCCAGTACTTC | CTVAGGPGETQYF
many | TRBJ1-6 | . | TRBV12-3/TRBV12-4 | TGTGCCAGCAGTTTGGGGAGGCACCGCTCCTATAATTCACCCCTCCACTTT | CASSLGRHRSYNSPLHF
. | TRBJ2-1 | . | TRBV7-2 | TGTGCCAGCAGCTTCGACGGAGGGGGCAATGAGCAGTTCTTC | CASSFDGGGNEQFF
many | TRBJ2-4 | . | TRBV3-1 | TGTGCCAGCAGCCCCCAGCGGGTGAAAAACATTCAGTACTTC | CASSPQRVKNIQYF
many | TRBJ1-6 | . | TRBV12-3/TRBV12-4 | TGTGCCAGCAGTCAAATAACTGGGAGACATTCACCCCTCCACTTT | CASSQITGRHSPLHF
few | TRBJ2-1 | TRBD2 | TRBV19 | TGTGCCAGTAGTACCGACTCTAGCGGGAGGGAGAATGAGCAGTTCTTC | CASSTDSSGRENEQFF
many | TRBJ2-6 | . | TRBV3-1 | TGTGCCAGCAGCCAACCTGGGGCCAACGTCCTGACTTTC | CASSQPGANVLTF
. | TRBJ2-3 | TRBD2 | TRBV5-1 | TGCGCCAGCAGCTTGGAGGGACTAGCTCCAGATACGCAGTATTTT | CASSLEGLAPDTQYF
many | TRBJ1-6 | TRBD1 | TRBV3-1 | TGTGCCAGCAGCCAAGCCGACAGGGCCTCACCCCTCCACTTT | CASSQADRASPLHF
many | TRBJ2-5 | . | TRBV10-3 | TGTGCCATCAGTGAAGGTAGCGGTGGCAGGGGGAAGACCCAGTACTTC | CAISEGSGGRGKTQYF
many | TRBJ2-2 | . | TRBV29-1 | TGCAGCGTTGAAAGGGCTGAAGATCTGAACACCGGGGAGCTGTTTTTT | CSVERAEDLNTGELFF
few | TRBJ2-3 | . | TRBV5-1 | TGCGCCAGCAGCTCCGGGACTGACGACACAGATACGCAGTATTTT | CASSSGTDDTDTQYF
many | TRBJ2-7 | . | TRBV27 | TGTGCCAGCAGTTTGGGACCGGAGCAGTACTTC | CASSLGPEQYF
many | TRBJ1-3 | . | TRBV7-6 | TGTGCCAGCAGCCAGACAAGGGGCGGAAACACCATATATTTT | CASSQTRGGNTIYF
medium-sized | TRBJ2-7 | TRBD2 | TRBV20-1 | TGCAGTGCTAGAGACAAGCGGGAGCCCTACGAGCAGTACTTC | CSARDKREPYEQYF
. | TRBJ2-7 | . | TRBV3-1 | TGTGCCAGCAGCGGAGGGACTCAATACCTTTACGAGCAGTACTTC | CASSGGTQYLYEQYF
few | TRBJ2-7 | TRBD1 | TRBV19 | TGTGCCAGTAACCAGAACAGGGGGCAGAGGGAGCAGTACTTC | CASNQNRGQREQYF
few | TRBJ2-1 | . | TRBV4-1 | TGCGCCAGCAGCCCCAGGGTCCTGGGCGATGAGCAGTTCTTC | CASSPRVLGDEQFF
few | TRBJ2-6 | TRBD1 | TRBV4-1 | TGCGCCAGCAGCCAAGTGGGACAGACGCCGTCTGGGGCCAACGTCCTGACTTTC | CASSQVGQTPSGANVLTF
. | TRBJ1-6 | . | TRBV6-6 | TGTGCCAGCAGTTACTCGGTTTCAGCCTCACCCCTCCACTTT | CASSYSVSASPLHF
many | TRBJ2-7 | TRBD2 | TRBV13 | TGTGCCAGCAGCCTCCCCGGGGGGTTCCACGAGCAGTACTTC | CASSLPGGFHEQYF